This TCR beta chain is drawn from a study of blood T cell repertoires in COVID-19. Study details: There were acute and convalescent COVID-19 samples, and they came from the United States, Italy and Spain.

How the authors handled the data: Reference gene primer amplification in the assay estimated nucleated cell counts. TCRdb's copy holds only in-frame clones and misses some; the assay was immunoSEQ multiplex PCR. The D gene and trimming were derived from the DNA, and the V and J assignments and clone size from that table. The sample yields around 160,000 clones, 80% seen once. Adults between roughly 18 and 89 years of age took part from 20 to 25 US areas. Recovery meant two consecutive negative NP/OP PCR tests, professional clearance, or resolved symptoms. J lost 1 base, V lost 4 bases, and 4 bases had no gene match. The CDR3 covers 15 residues. From germline, CDR1 is LNHDA and CDR2 SQIVND (reference sequence).

This TCR was recovered from a woman aged 60-75 years who had recovered from COVID-19. The J gene is TRBJ2-3, the V gene TRBV19, with TRBD2 matching over 8 bases. The specimen was PBMCs or T cells enriched from blood (not recorded which). CDR3: CASSTGGARTDTQYF. In DNA, the CDR3 is TGTGCCAGTAGTACCGGGGGGGCTCGCACAGATACGCAGTATTTT. Based on the CDR3 plus reference TRBV19 and TRBJ2-3, the full variable domain is DGGITQSPKYLFRKEGQNVTLSCEQNLNHDAMYWYRQDPGQGLRLIYYSQIVNDFQKGDIAEGYSVSREKKESFPLTVTSAQKNPTAFYLCASSTGGARTDTQYFGPGTRLTVL.